The present entry profiles one TCR beta chain with its context. This specimen belongs to a study of technical replicates of blood from a few donors. Data came from immunoSEQ multiplex PCR; TCRdb stores just in-frame clones and leaves some out. This sample has around 70,000 clones, with roughly 94% found just once. Trimming removed 4 bases from V and 2 bases from J; junction bases left unmatched: 5. The germline V gene encodes CDR1 SEHNR and CDR2 FQNEAQ (reference sequence). This CDR3 region has 15 residues. The V gene is TRBV7-9, the J gene TRBJ2-5; 9 nucleotides align to TRBD1. Material for sequencing was T cells isolated from PBMCs. This receptor was obtained from a human donor in good health. The CDR3 sequence: CASSSWDRAQETQYF. The CDR3 bases are TGTGCCAGCAGCTCCTGGGACAGGGCTCAAGAGACCCAGTACTTC.